A selection of T cell receptor beta chains follows, all from one sample in a study of radiotherapy plus CTLA-4 blockade in lung cancer. Here immunoSEQ multiplex PCR was the method, and the copy in TCRdb shows in-frame clones only, minus some. The data hold 90,000 to 95,000 clones, with 83% observed a single time. The specimen was peripheral blood, collected from a patient treated with radiotherapy plus ipilimumab. These receptor sequences come from a human donor with non-small cell lung cancer who had stable disease on radiotherapy plus ipilimumab. The conserved cysteine and the conserved F or W are not part of the CDR3 here.

>TRBJ1-1|TRBV28
ASSVRTEAF
>TRBJ2-2|TRBV6-6
AEGGNTGELF
>TRBJ1-4|TRBV6-6
ASSSSVPSTNEKLF
>TRBJ2-1|TRBV10-3
AITDRNYNEQF
>TRBJ2-7|TRBV2
ASSRDYNGEQY
>TRBJ1-6|TRBV27
ASQRGGSSSPLH
>TRBJ1-1|TRBV6-1
ASSEVLNTEAF
>TRBJ2-7|TRBV5-5
ASSLLGVEASEQY
>TRBJ1-6|TRBV30
ASQRGAGSPLH
>TRBJ1-3|TRBV11-3
ASSLEGVRVAFSGNTIY
>TRBJ2-5|TRBV18
ASSHWTEQETQY
>.|TRBV5-1
ASSLSYGKTGTSGRGYEQY
>TRBJ2-5|TRBV28
ASSLSGQGFIETQY
>TRBJ1-1|TRBV28
ASRDRMNTEAF
>TRBJ1-3|TRBV30
AWRPDSLSGNTIY
>TRBJ2-7|TRBV4-2
ASSQMWDGGTYEQY
>TRBJ2-7|TRBV27
ASSRGGGKAYEQY
>TRBJ2-1|TRBV10-1
ASSERLGGQYNEQF
>TRBJ2-1|TRBV7-7
ASSYRLAVYNEQF
>TRBJ2-7|TRBV5-8
ASSPGPGNSYEQY
>TRBJ2-3|TRBV7-6
ASSLGVVGAGATDTQY
>TRBJ2-7|TRBV30
AWRGQGSSYEQY
>TRBJ2-7|TRBV7-9
ASSPTGGRPYEQY
>TRBJ2-5|TRBV28
ASSHRLAGQETQY
>TRBJ2-2|TRBV2
ASSGTSGRVGELF
>.|TRBV5-1
ASSASGGASNEQF
>TRBJ2-1|TRBV5-1
ASSRGQANNEQF
>TRBJ1-3|TRBV13
ASSLVRGSSSGNTIY
>TRBJ1-3|TRBV28
ASRSGTLVSGNTIY
>TRBJ2-7|TRBV11-2
ASSLEGRGSSEQY
>TRBJ1-6|TRBV7-8
ASRQGTLGSPLH
>TRBJ1-1|TRBV6-1
ASRGTGLNTEAF
>TRBJ1-2|TRBV28
ASRNDRYGYT
>TRBJ1-5|TRBV15
ATSRPGQVNQPQH
>TRBJ1-1|TRBV7-7
ASSLERDTEAF
>TRBJ1-2|TRBV4-2
ASSQEPGGYGYT
>TRBJ1-1|TRBV11-2
ASSFSGAPQGAF
>TRBJ1-2|TRBV7-8
ASSLNGVAYGYT
>TRBJ1-2|TRBV6-5
ATPGRSFYGYT
>TRBJ2-5|TRBV27
ASSLEGVETQY
>TRBJ1-5|TRBV5-1
ASSLEGQLNQPQH
>TRBJ1-1|TRBV5-1
ASSLRVVDTEAF
>TRBJ1-2|TRBV14
ASSRAGNYGYT
>TRBJ2-3|TRBV5-1
ASSAAGGFTDTQY
>TRBJ2-3|TRBV7-9
ASSLGGTQY
>TRBJ2-5|TRBV2
ASSQETQY
>TRBJ1-1|TRBV20-1
SEESNTEAF
>TRBJ2-4|TRBV21-1
ASSKGRRVENIQY